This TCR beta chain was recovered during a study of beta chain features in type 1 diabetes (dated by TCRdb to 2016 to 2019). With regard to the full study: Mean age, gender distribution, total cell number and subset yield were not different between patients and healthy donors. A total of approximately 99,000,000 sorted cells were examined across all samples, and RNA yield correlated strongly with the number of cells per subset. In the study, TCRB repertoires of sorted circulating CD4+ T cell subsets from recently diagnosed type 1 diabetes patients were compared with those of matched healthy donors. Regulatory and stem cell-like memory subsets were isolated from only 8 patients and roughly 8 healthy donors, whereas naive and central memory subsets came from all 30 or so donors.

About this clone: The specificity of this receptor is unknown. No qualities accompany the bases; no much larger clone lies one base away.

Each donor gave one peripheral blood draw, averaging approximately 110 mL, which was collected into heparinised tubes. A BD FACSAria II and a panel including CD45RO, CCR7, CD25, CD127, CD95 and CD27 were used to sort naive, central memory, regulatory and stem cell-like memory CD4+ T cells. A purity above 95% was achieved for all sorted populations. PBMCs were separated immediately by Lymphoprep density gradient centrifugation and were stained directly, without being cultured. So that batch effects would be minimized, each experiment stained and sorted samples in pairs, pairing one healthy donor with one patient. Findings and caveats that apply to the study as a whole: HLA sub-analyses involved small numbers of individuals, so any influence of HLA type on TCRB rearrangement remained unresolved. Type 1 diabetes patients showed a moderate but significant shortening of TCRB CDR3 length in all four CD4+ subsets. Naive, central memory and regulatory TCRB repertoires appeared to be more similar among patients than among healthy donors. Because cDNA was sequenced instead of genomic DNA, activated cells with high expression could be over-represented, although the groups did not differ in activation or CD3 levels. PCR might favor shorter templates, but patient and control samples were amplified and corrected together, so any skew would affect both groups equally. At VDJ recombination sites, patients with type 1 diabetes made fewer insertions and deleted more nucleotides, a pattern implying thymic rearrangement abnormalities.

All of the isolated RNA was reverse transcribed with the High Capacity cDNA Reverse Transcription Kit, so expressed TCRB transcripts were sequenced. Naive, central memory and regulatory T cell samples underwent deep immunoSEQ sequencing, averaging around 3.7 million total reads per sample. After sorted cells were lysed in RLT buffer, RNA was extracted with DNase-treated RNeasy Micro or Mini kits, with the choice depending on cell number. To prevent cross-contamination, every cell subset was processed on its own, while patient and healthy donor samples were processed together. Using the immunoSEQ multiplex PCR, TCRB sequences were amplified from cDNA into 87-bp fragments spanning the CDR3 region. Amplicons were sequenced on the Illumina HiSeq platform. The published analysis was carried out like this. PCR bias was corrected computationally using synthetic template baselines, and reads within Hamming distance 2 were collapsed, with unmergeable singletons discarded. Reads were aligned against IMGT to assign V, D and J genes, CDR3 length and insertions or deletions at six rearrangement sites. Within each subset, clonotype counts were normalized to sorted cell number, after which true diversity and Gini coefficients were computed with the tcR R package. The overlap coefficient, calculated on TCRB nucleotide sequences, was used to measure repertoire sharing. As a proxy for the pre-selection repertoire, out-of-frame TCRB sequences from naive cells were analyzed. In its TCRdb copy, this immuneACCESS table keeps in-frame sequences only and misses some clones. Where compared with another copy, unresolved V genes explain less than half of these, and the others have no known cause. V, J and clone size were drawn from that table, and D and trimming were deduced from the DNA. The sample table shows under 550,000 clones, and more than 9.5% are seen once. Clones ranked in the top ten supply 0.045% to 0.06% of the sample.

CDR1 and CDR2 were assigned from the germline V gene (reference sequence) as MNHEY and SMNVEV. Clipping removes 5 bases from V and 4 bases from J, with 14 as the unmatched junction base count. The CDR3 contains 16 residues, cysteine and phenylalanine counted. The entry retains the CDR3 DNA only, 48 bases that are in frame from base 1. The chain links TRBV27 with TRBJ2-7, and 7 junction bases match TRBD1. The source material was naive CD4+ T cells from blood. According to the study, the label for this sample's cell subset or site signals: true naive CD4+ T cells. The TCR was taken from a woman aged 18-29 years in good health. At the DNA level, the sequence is TGTGCCAGCAGTCCGGACAGGATTTCCATATGGTACGAGCAGTACTTC. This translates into CASSPDRISIWYEQYF.